This T cell receptor (beta chain) derives from a study of regulatory T cells in long-lasting Graves disease. This clonotype was counted many times. Construction of TCR beta libraries relied on iRepertoire HTBI primers and on Arm-PCR targeting CDR3 regions. Via MiXCR, TCRdb re-called the multiplex PCR reads, giving one row per CDR3 protein. The table has around 250,000 distinct CDR3 sequences, over 20% seen once. Sample time point: newly diagnosed GD, antithyroid drugs for less than 3 months. Extracted PBMC RNA gave rise to the TCR library. Trimming took off 7 bases at V and 1 base at J, with 4 bases between the two ends. The CDR3 spans 11 residues.

This receptor was obtained from a female donor with Graves disease. The starting material was peripheral blood mononuclear cells (PBMCs), obtained at new diagnosis, from a patient treated with antithyroid drugs. The chain couples TRBV12-3 or TRBV12-4 to TRBJ1-1; no firm D call. The CDR3 is CASTRNTEAFF. Written as DNA, the CDR3 is TGTGCCAGCACCCGGAACACTGAAGCTTTCTTT.